One and the same sample provided the 17 T cell receptor beta chains below, sequenced in a study of neurological immune-mediated disorders (dated by TCRdb to about 2019). Library method: 5' RACE. Sequencing was carried out with an Illumina HiSeq 2500. The raw public data were reprocessed by TCRdb itself: fastp quality trimming at Q25, MiXCR clonotype calling, in-frame beta chains only. Each CDR3 protein gets just one entry, which takes the most common genes and DNA from the rows behind it. For this sample there are 80,000 or so distinct CDR3 sequences; approximately 9.4% appear just once. The ten largest clones add up to 1.7% of the sample. The sequenced sample consisted of PBMCs. Every receptor here comes from a man aged 50 to 59 in good health.

As for this clonotype: With a much larger clone just one base away, this may be a read error. The gene calls are TRBV7-2 and TRBJ2-7; TRBD1 agrees at 11 bases. CDR1 SGHTA and CDR2 FQGNSA come from the germline V gene. This CDR3 has 15 amino acids. In DNA form, the CDR3 reads TGTGCCAGCAGCTTGGGCGGGACAGGGGGGCACGACCAGTACTTC. It is translated as CASSLGGTGGHDQYF.

At least ten counts were recorded for this clonotype. The V call is TRBV5-1, the J call TRBJ1-1, with D perhaps matching TRBD1 (5 bases). The CDR3 runs 15 residues. Per the germline V gene, CDR1 is SGHRS and CDR2 is YFSETQ. Trimming pared 4 bases from V and 1 base from J, leaving 14 bases between. CDR3 sequence: CASSLGLSQNTEAFF. The CDR3 DNA reads TGCGCCAGCAGCCTGGGACTTTCTCAGAACACTGAAGCTTTCTTT.

This clonotype was counted at least ten times. This rearrangement joins TRBV5-6 to TRBJ2-1; 8 bases match TRBD2. The length of the CDR3 is 14 residues. The germline V gene has CDR1 SGHDT and CDR2 YYEEEE. V shed 3 bases and J 6 bases; nucleotides not matched to a gene: 5. This CDR3 is CASSSQTSVNEQFF. The CDR3, as DNA: TGTGCCAGCAGCTCCCAGACTAGCGTCAATGAGCAGTTCTTC.

In this sample, this clonotype turned up many times. V gene TRBV10-3 combines with J gene TRBJ1-5, with D possibly TRBD1 on 5 matching bases. The germline CDR1 and CDR2 sequences are ENHRY and SYGVKD. The CDR3 sequence is 14 residues long. The germline V and J ends were trimmed by 0 bases and 5 bases, with 8 bases remaining between them. CDR3 coding DNA: TGTGCCATCAGTGAGTCGGACATGGATCAGCCCCAGCATTTT. Residues: CAISESDMDQPQHF.

This clonotype was counted at least ten times. V and J are TRBV6-5 and TRBJ1-2, with D maybe TRBD1 (5 bases). CDR1 and CDR2 from the germline V gene are MNHEY and SVGAGI. The CDR3 has 13 amino acids. Trimming removed 1 base at V and 8 bases at J, with 11 bases between. The CDR3 region has the DNA TGTGCCAGCAGTTACTTGGGGCAGCGAGGCTACACCTTC. Encoded protein: CASSYLGQRGYTF.

This clonotype was seen at least ten times. The CDR3 reads CASSLRGTDNTGELFF. The CDR3 region has the DNA TGTGCCAGCAGCTTAAGGGGGACAGATAACACCGGGGAGCTGTTTTTT. V gene TRBV7-9 combines with J gene TRBJ2-2; 7 nucleotides match TRBD1. This CDR3 is 16 amino acids long. V lost 2 bases, J lost 2 bases, and 5 bases stayed unmatched. The germline gives CDR1 SEHNR, CDR2 FQNEAQ (reference sequence).

The chain recombines TRBV28 with TRBJ2-5; 8 bases match TRBD1. The CDR3 extends over 14 amino acids. V was clipped by 5 bases and J by 4 bases; unmatched bases: 6. Germline assignment: CDR1 MDHEN and CDR2 SYDVKM. The CDR3 nucleotides read TGTGCCAGCAGTCCTACAGGGGGAGGAGAGACCCAGTACTTC. Translating it yields CASSPTGGGETQYF.

This clonotype was seen repeatedly, ten times or more. At one of its ends the junction is not consistent with the germline gene, which may arise from a read error. V is TRBV12-3 or TRBV12-4 and J is TRBJ2-1; D tentatively reads TRBD1 or TRBD2 (6 bases each). The CDR3 covers 12 residues. CDR3 sequence reads: CASRLGGSEQFF. The CDR3 DNA is TGTGCCAGCAGGTTAGGGGGGAGTGAGCAGTTCTTC.

This clonotype was recorded at least ten times. The J gene is TRBJ2-1, the V gene TRBV20-1, with D possibly TRBD1 on 5 matching bases. This CDR3 has 14 amino acids. Per germline, CDR1 DFQATT and CDR2 SNEGSKA (reference sequence). The ends were cut back, 0 bases at V and 8 bases at J, with 14 bases in the middle. CDR3 bases: TGCAGTGCTAGAGACACATCCAGGGTCTATGAGCAGTTCTTC. Encoded protein: CSARDTSRVYEQFF.

This clonotype was observed many times. V gene TRBV12-3 or TRBV12-4 combines with J gene TRBJ2-5, with TRBD1 matching over 7 bases. This CDR3 contains 14 residues. J was trimmed by 5 bases and V by 3 bases; bases with no gene match: 6. CDR3 sequence reads: CASSLRGGQETQYF. Here the CDR3 DNA reads TGTGCCAGCAGTTTGAGAGGGGGCCAGGAGACCCAGTACTTC.

This clonotype was counted at least ten times. The chain couples TRBV5-1 to TRBJ1-6; unclear D gene. Trimming left V 4 bases short and J 0 bases short, with 8 bases between. The CDR3 loop spans 15 amino acids. Looked up from germline, CDR1 is SGHRS and CDR2 is YFSETQ. The CDR3 DNA reads as TGCGCCAGCAGCCCCAGGAGCTCCTATAATTCACCCCTCCACTTT. This sequence encodes CASSPRSSYNSPLHF.

This clonotype has at least ten counts. The DNA of the CDR3 is TGCGCCAGCAGCTCTCAGGGGGCCGGGACTAGCGGGATTTATGAGCAGTTCTTC. This codes for CASSSQGAGTSGIYEQFF. This chain uses TRBV4-1 with TRBJ2-1; 13 bases line up with TRBD2. Germline CDR1 and CDR2: MGHRA and YSYEKL. The CDR3 totals 18 residues. The V gene end was trimmed by 5 bases and the J gene end by 8 bases; junction bases not matched to a gene: 15.

This clonotype was seen at least ten times. The rearrangement joins TRBV6-4 to TRBJ1-1; no reliable D call. V lost 0 bases and J lost 1, with 12 bases in between. CDR1 is MRHNA and CDR2 is SNTAGT in the germline V gene. CDR3 length: 16 amino acids. The CDR3 DNA sequence: TGTGCCAGCAGTGACTCGGCAGGCAGACCGAACACTGAAGCTTTCTTT. Amino acids: CASSDSAGRPNTEAFF.

This clonotype turned up a few times. A much larger clone differs from this one at a single base, so this may be a read error. CDR3 residues: CSASGRAFFNERFF. The CDR3 region has the DNA TGCAGTGCTAGCGGCAGGGCCTTTTTTAATGAGCGGTTCTTC. The chain recombines TRBV20-1 with TRBJ2-1; weak D call: TRBD1 (5 bases). Germline V lookup: CDR1 DFQATT, CDR2 SNEGSKA (reference sequence). The CDR3 has 14 amino acids.

The genes are TRBV20-1 and TRBJ1-3; possible D gene TRBD1, 5 bases. The ends were cut back, 7 bases at V and 0 bases at J, with 19 bases in the middle. CDR1 DFQATT and CDR2 SNEGSKA come from the germline V gene (reference sequence). This CDR3 region has 16 residues. CDR3 in amino acids: CSGAEGKGYSGNTIYF. The CDR3 bases are TGCAGTGGGGCGGAGGGGAAGGGTTACTCTGGAAACACCATATATTTT.

In this sample, this clonotype turned up many times. This sequence joins TRBV5-1 and TRBJ1-4; unclear D gene. The CDR3 runs to 15 residues. The V gene's germline CDR1 is SGHRS and CDR2 YFSETQ. V was clipped by 1 base and J by 6 bases, with 13 bases between them. CDR3 in amino acids: CASSLFGQVDEKLFF. CDR3 DNA: TGCGCCAGCAGCTTGTTCGGCCAGGTCGATGAAAAACTGTTTTTT.

This clonotype has at least ten counts. The rearrangement uses TRBV7-7 and TRBJ2-3, with 7 positions matching TRBD1. The germline CDR1 and CDR2 sequences are SSHAT and FNYEAQ (reference sequence). Trimming at V came to 3 bases and at J to 3 bases, leaving 3 bases not matched to a gene. The CDR3 consists of 14 residues. The CDR3 is CASSLGQTTDTQYF. The CDR3 region has the DNA TGTGCCAGCAGCTTGGGACAGACAACAGATACGCAGTATTTT. Together with reference TRBV7-7 and TRBJ2-3, the CDR3 gives the full variable domain: GAGVSQSPRYKVTKRGQDVTLRCDPISSHATLYWYQQALGQGPEFLTYFNYEAQPDKSGLPSDRFSAERPEGSISTLTIQRTEQRDSAMYRCASSLGQTTDTQYFGPGTRLTVL.